This entry lists 28 T cell receptor beta chains sequenced from one sample in a study of shared clonotypes between healthy human individuals. Positively selected for CCR7, the CD45RO-negative cells used as naive CD8 cells excluded terminally differentiated effector memory CD45RA+ cells. Using immunoSEQ multiplex PCR, the repertoire was profiled, and TCRdb retains in-frame clones only, with some absent. Seen here are around 700,000 clones, just over 90% observed once, and the top ten hold 24%. What was sequenced was naive CD8+ T cells sorted from blood. The receptor source for this set is a man under 40 in good health.

V gene TRBV29-1 combines with J gene TRBJ2-1; 7 nucleotides line up with TRBD2. CDR1 is SQVTM, CDR2 ANQGSEA, per germline. V was pared by 6 bases and J by 4 bases, with 9 bases of the junction left unmatched. The CDR3 has 14 residues. Here the CDR3 reads CSVAREVRYNEQFF. DNA for the CDR3: TGCAGCGTCGCACGGGAGGTTAGATACAATGAGCAGTTCTTC.

This chain connects TRBV11-2 to TRBJ2-7; D remains unclear. In germline, CDR1 is SGHAT, CDR2 FQNNGV. This CDR3 comprises 14 residues. Trimming removed 0 bases from V and 7 bases from J, with 13 bases in between. In nucleotides, the CDR3 is TGTGCCAGCAGCTTAGATCCCGCGTCGAGAGAGCAGTACTTC. Amino acid sequence: CASSLDPASREQYF.

This clone was seen more than once but under ten times. Other DNA variants within this sample encode the same CDR3. The chain combines TRBV28 with TRBJ1-5; D is ambiguous. Per the germline V gene, CDR1 is MDHEN and CDR2 is SYDVKM. The CDR3 sequence is 14 residues long. V lost 2 bases, J lost 1 base, and 6 bases lay in between. CDR3 residues: CASSLRGSNQPQHF. Here the CDR3 DNA reads TGTGCCAGCAGTTTAAGAGGGAGCAATCAGCCCCAGCATTTT. The variable domain in full, completed from reference TRBV28 and TRBJ1-5, reads DVKVTQSSRYLVKRTGEKVFLECVQDMDHENMFWYRQDPGLGLRLIYFSYDVKMKEKGDIPEGYSVSREKKERFSLILESASTNQTSMYLCASSLRGSNQPQHFGDGTRLSIL.

The genes are TRBV7-9 and TRBJ2-3; D remains ambiguous. This CDR3 has 16 amino acids. Germline V gene data show CDR1 as SEHNR and CDR2 as FQNEAQ (reference sequence). Trimming took off 1 base at V and 6 bases at J, with 17 bases between the two ends. The CDR3 loop is CASSLGPTTNGDTQYF. CDR3 nucleotides: TGTGCCAGCAGCTTAGGGCCGACCACCAATGGGGATACGCAGTATTTT.

This rearrangement joins TRBV6-4 to TRBJ2-1; 14 nucleotides align to TRBD2. The CDR3 totals 17 residues. Germline loops: CDR1 MRHNA, CDR2 SNTAGT. Trimming took 4 bases from V and 7 from J; bases not matched to a gene: 9. As DNA, the CDR3 is TGTGCCAGCAGTGGCCCTCGGACTAGCGGGAGGTCTAATGAGCAGTTCTTC. Translated: CASSGPRTSGRSNEQFF.

The rearrangement joins TRBV11-2 to TRBJ2-2; possible D gene TRBD1, 6 bases. Germline-derived CDR1 and CDR2 are SGHAT and FQNNGV. This CDR3 is 16 amino acids long. V shed 0 bases and J shed 4 bases, with 12 bases lying between them. The CDR3, as DNA: TGTGCCAGCAGCTTAGAAAACTCACAGGGCACCGGGGAGCTGTTTTTT. Its protein is CASSLENSQGTGELFF.

V usage is TRBV28 and J usage is TRBJ1-1; 8 positions agree with TRBD1. The V segment lost 5 bases and the J segment 7 bases; nucleotides outside the gene matches: 15. The CDR3 length is 16 residues. Germline V lookup: CDR1 MDHEN, CDR2 SYDVKM. CDR3: CASSPRPGTGPDEAFF. The DNA for the CDR3 is TGTGCCAGCAGTCCTCGTCCCGGGACAGGCCCTGATGAAGCTTTCTTT.

The V gene is TRBV7-9, the J gene TRBJ2-1, with 13 bases identical to TRBD2. Germline V CDR1 and CDR2: SEHNR, FQNEAQ (reference sequence). The length of the CDR3 is 17 residues. The junction had 8 bases not matched to a gene; V was cut back by 5 bases and J by 4 bases. CDR3 sequence: CASSDRLAGGSYNEQFF. The DNA of the CDR3 is TGTGCCAGCAGCGACCGACTAGCGGGAGGTTCGTACAATGAGCAGTTCTTC.

This chain connects TRBV2 to TRBJ1-3; 7 nucleotides align to TRBD1. The CDR3 length is 17 residues. Germline CDR1 is SNHLY and CDR2 is FYNNEI. With 1 base clipped from V and 2 bases from J, the junction kept 8 bases outside the gene matches. The CDR3 loop reads CASSEEGGGSTGNTIYF. CDR3 in DNA: TGTGCCAGCAGTGAAGAGGGAGGGGGCAGCACTGGAAACACCATATATTTT. The complete variable domain, with remaining parts taken from reference TRBV2 and TRBJ1-3, reads EPEVTQTPSHQVTQMGQEVILRCVPISNHLYFYWYRQILGQKVEFLVSFYNNEISEKSEIFDDQFSVERPDGSNFTLKIRSTKLEDSAMYFCASSEEGGGSTGNTIYFGEGSWLTVV.

The rearrangement links TRBV7-9 to TRBJ2-5; D gene uncertain. The CDR3 runs 14 residues. Trimming removed 5 bases from V and 1 base from J, with 11 bases in between. Per the germline V gene, CDR1 is SEHNR and CDR2 is FQNEAQ (reference sequence). CDR3 in DNA: TGTGCCAGCAGCCCAGAAAGGACCCAAGAGACCCAGTACTTC. It translates to CASSPERTQETQYF.

V usage is TRBV12-5 and J usage is TRBJ2-2; D unresolved. The CDR3 is made up of 12 amino acids. Germline V lookup: CDR1 LGHNT, CDR2 FRNRAP. V shed 3 bases and J shed 6 bases, with 5 bases lying between them. DNA for the CDR3: TGTGCTAGTGGTTTTTTTTCCGGGGAGCTGTTTTTT. This translates into CASGFFSGELFF.

J is TRBJ2-7 and V is TRBV5-6; 9 bases match TRBD1. Germline assignment: CDR1 SGHDT and CDR2 YYEEEE. After removal of 2 bases from V and 3 bases from J, the junction contained 3 bases not matched to a gene. The CDR3 length is 14 residues. The CDR3 coding sequence is TGTGCCAGCAGCTTTGGACAGGGGAACTACGAGCAGTACTTC. Its translation is CASSFGQGNYEQYF.

The gene calls are TRBV27 and TRBJ2-4; D is possibly TRBD2 (5 bases). V lost 6 bases and J 0 bases, leaving 6 bases between the germline ends. The CDR3 totals 13 residues. CDR1 is MNHEY and CDR2 is SMNVEV in the germline V gene (reference sequence). The CDR3 loop is CASREVAKNIQYF. Here the CDR3 DNA reads TGTGCCAGCAGGGAGGTAGCCAAAAACATTCAGTACTTC.

This clone was found a few times. The chain has TRBV7-9 and TRBJ2-3; TRBD2 matches at 10 bases. Trimming cost V 1 base and J 3 bases; bases outside gene matches: 7. This CDR3 contains 17 residues. Germline values: CDR1 SEHNR, CDR2 FQNEAQ (reference sequence). CDR3 region: CASSLVSSGSGTDTQYF. CDR3 nucleotides: TGTGCCAGCAGCTTAGTGTCTAGCGGGAGTGGGACAGATACGCAGTATTTT.

This rearrangement joins TRBV28 to TRBJ2-7; 9 nucleotides align to TRBD2. Germline CDR1 is MDHEN and CDR2 is SYDVKM. With V trimmed by 6 bases and J by 3 bases, 12 bases remained unmatched. The CDR3 runs 16 residues. The CDR3 nucleotides read TGTGCCAGCAGCCCCCTTAGCGGGAGTTTAGTCTACGAGCAGTACTTC. As protein: CASSPLSGSLVYEQYF.

The chain carries TRBV9 and TRBJ2-3; weak D call: TRBD2 (6 bases). CDR3 length: 16 amino acids. Germline V gene data show CDR1 as SGDLS and CDR2 as YYNGEE. V was shortened by 0 bases and J by 1 base, with 12 bases between the two germline ends. The CDR3 DNA is TGTGCCAGCAGCGTAGGGAGGGCGTTGGGCACAGATACGCAGTATTTT. Protein product: CASSVGRALGTDTQYF.

The rearrangement uses TRBV5-1 and TRBJ2-1; D perhaps matches TRBD1 (6 bases). Germline CDR1 and CDR2: SGHRS and YFSETQ. V was shortened by 3 bases and J by 10 bases, with 23 bases between the two germline ends. The CDR3 covers 16 residues. The CDR3 sequence: CASSSLGTLYLGEQFF. In DNA, the CDR3 is TGCGCCAGCAGCTCCCTCGGGACACTTTACCTTGGGGAGCAGTTCTTC. The complete variable domain, with remaining parts taken from reference TRBV5-1 and TRBJ2-1, reads KAGVTQTPRYLIKTRGQQVTLSCSPISGHRSVSWYQQTPGQGLQFLFEYFSETQRNKGNFPGRFSGRQFSNSRSEMNVSTLELGDSALYLCASSSLGTLYLGEQFFGPGTRLTVL.

This chain uses TRBV7-8 with TRBJ2-1; no clear D. V was shortened by 3 bases and J by 7 bases, with 10 bases between the two germline ends. Looked up from germline, CDR1 is SGHVS and CDR2 is FQNEAQ. The CDR3 contains 13 residues. The CDR3 region is CASSLNFVNEQFF. CDR3 bases: TGTGCCAGCAGCTTGAATTTCGTGAATGAGCAGTTCTTC.

This clone was seen once. The rearrangement links TRBV9 to TRBJ2-7; a weak D match, TRBD2 (5 bases). Germline V lookup: CDR1 SGDLS, CDR2 YYNGEE. V was shortened by 0 bases and J by 6 bases, with 13 bases between the two germline ends. The CDR3 extends over 14 amino acids. In DNA form, the CDR3 reads TGTGCCAGCAGCGTAGATTTGCTAGGAGGCGAGCAGTACTTC. Amino acid sequence: CASSVDLLGGEQYF.

The chain joins TRBV7-9 to TRBJ1-2; no clear D gene. CDR1 and CDR2 from the germline V gene are SEHNR and FQNEAQ (reference sequence). Trimming pared 5 bases from V and 1 base from J, leaving 8 bases between. The CDR3 has 13 amino acids. The CDR3 sequence is CASSHPVNYGYTF. The CDR3 DNA reads as TGTGCCAGCAGCCACCCAGTTAACTATGGCTACACCTTC.

The rearrangement uses TRBV5-4 and TRBJ1-1; no clear D. CDR3 length: 13 residues. The germline CDR1 and CDR2 sequences are SGHNT and YYREEE (reference sequence). Deletions cut 0 bases from V and 0 bases from J, with 3 bases between. CDR3 in amino acids: CASSLDMNTEAFF. CDR3 bases: TGTGCCAGCAGCTTGGACATGAACACTGAAGCTTTCTTT.

J is TRBJ2-1 and V is TRBV6-1, with 7 bases lining up with TRBD1. V gave up 8 bases and J gave up 2 bases; unmatched junction bases: 6. The CDR3 covers 14 residues. Germline V gene sequence: CDR1 MNHNS, CDR2 SASEGT. The CDR3 sequence: CASGYRGPYNEQFF. CDR3 DNA: TGTGCCAGCGGCTACAGGGGCCCCTACAATGAGCAGTTCTTC.

This clone was recorded only once. The gene calls are TRBV27 and TRBJ2-7, with 11 bases aligning to TRBD2. Germline-derived CDR1 and CDR2 are MNHEY and SMNVEV (reference sequence). Germline trimming cut 3 bases from V and 0 bases from J; bases unmatched to any gene: 4. The CDR3 contains 16 residues. CDR3 amino acids: CASSFSGTSGSYEQYF. CDR3 sequence (DNA): TGTGCCAGCAGTTTTTCCGGGACTAGCGGCTCCTACGAGCAGTACTTC.

The chain employs TRBV27 and TRBJ2-3, with 7 nucleotides matching TRBD2. Per germline, CDR1 MNHEY and CDR2 SMNVEV (reference sequence). Unmatched junction bases numbered 8, after V lost 2 bases and J lost 3 bases. The CDR3 runs 16 residues. The CDR3 is CASSLGLAVGTDTQYF. The DNA of the CDR3 is TGTGCCAGCAGTTTAGGGCTAGCGGTGGGGACAGATACGCAGTATTTT.

This chain links TRBV28 with TRBJ2-7; D perhaps matches TRBD2 (6 bases). The V end lost 5 bases, the J end lost 4 bases, and 18 bases lay between the germline ends. The V gene's germline CDR1 is MDHEN and CDR2 SYDVKM. This CDR3 has 15 amino acids. CDR3 sequence reads: CASSPIQGTLYEQYF. CDR3 nucleotides: TGTGCCAGCAGTCCGATCCAAGGGACTTTATACGAGCAGTACTTC. The full variable domain, its missing parts supplied by reference TRBV28 and TRBJ2-7, is DVKVTQSSRYLVKRTGEKVFLECVQDMDHENMFWYRQDPGLGLRLIYFSYDVKMKEKGDIPEGYSVSREKKERFSLILESASTNQTSMYLCASSPIQGTLYEQYFGPGTRLTVT.

The chain is built from TRBV5-1 and TRBJ2-7, with D possibly being TRBD1 (6 bases). Germline V gene data show CDR1 as SGHRS and CDR2 as YFSETQ. The CDR3 spans 12 residues. V lost 2 bases, J lost 6 bases, and 9 bases lay in between. The CDR3 DNA reads as TGCGCCAGCAGCTTAACAGGGAGCGAGCAGTACTTC. Translation gives CASSLTGSEQYF. The full variable domain, with the rest looked up from reference TRBV5-1 and TRBJ2-7, is KAGVTQTPRYLIKTRGQQVTLSCSPISGHRSVSWYQQTPGQGLQFLFEYFSETQRNKGNFPGRFSGRQFSNSRSEMNVSTLELGDSALYLCASSLTGSEQYFGPGTRLTVT.

The V call is TRBV27, the J call TRBJ2-5, with 7 bases fitting TRBD1. The ends lost 4 bases at V and 1 base at J; junction bases unmatched: 6. Germline values: CDR1 MNHEY, CDR2 SMNVEV (reference sequence). This CDR3 is 15 amino acids long. In DNA form, the CDR3 reads TGTGCCAGCAGTTCACAGGACAGGTTCCAAGAGACCCAGTACTTC. It translates to CASSSQDRFQETQYF.

In DNA, the CDR3 is TGTGCCAGCAGAGTTGGACAGGGAGGGGGCACAGATACGCAGTATTTT. Translated, it gives CASRVGQGGGTDTQYF. The J gene is TRBJ2-3, the V gene TRBV28; weak D call: TRBD1 (8 bases). The V gene's germline CDR1 is MDHEN and CDR2 SYDVKM. The V end was cut by 6 bases, the J end by 1 base, with 17 bases between. CDR3 length equals 16 residues. The entire variable domain, with the rest obtained from reference TRBV28 and TRBJ2-3, is as follows: DVKVTQSSRYLVKRTGEKVFLECVQDMDHENMFWYRQDPGLGLRLIYFSYDVKMKEKGDIPEGYSVSREKKERFSLILESASTNQTSMYLCASRVGQGGGTDTQYFGPGTRLTVL.